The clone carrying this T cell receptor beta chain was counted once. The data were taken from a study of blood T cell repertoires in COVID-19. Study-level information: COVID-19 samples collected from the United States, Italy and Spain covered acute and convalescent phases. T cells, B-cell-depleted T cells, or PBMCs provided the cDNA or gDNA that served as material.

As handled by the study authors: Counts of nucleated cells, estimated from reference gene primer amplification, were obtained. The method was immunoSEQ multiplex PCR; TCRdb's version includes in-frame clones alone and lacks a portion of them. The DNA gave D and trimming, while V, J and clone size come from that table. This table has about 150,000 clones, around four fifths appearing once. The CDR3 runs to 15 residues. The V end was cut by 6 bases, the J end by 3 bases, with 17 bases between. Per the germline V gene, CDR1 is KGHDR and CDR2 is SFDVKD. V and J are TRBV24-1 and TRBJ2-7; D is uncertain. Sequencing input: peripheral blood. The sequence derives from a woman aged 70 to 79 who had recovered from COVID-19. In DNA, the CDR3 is TGTGCCACCAGTAGCCGGCACAGCCCCCACTACGAGCAGTACTTC. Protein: CATSSRHSPHYEQYF.